The clone carrying this T cell receptor (beta chain) was seen only once. As processed by the authors: Amplifying reference gene primers gave estimates of nucleated cell counts. Profiling relied on immunoSEQ multiplex PCR, and the TCRdb table lists in-frame clones only, not all of them. The V and J calls and clone size come from that table; D and trimming were worked out from the DNA. Here the sample spans 53,000 or so clones, more than 85% being singletons. The data belong to a study of blood T cell repertoires in COVID-19. Germline V gene data show CDR1 as SGDLS and CDR2 as YYNGEE. The CDR3 runs to 14 residues. V dropped 4 bases and J dropped 7; count of bases not matched to a gene: 7.

Sequencing was carried out using peripheral blood. The source of this sequence is a human donor in a cohort sampled during active COVID-19. This chain uses TRBV9 with TRBJ2-1; 8 nucleotides align to TRBD1. Here the CDR3 reads CASSLLTGENEQFF. CDR3 DNA: TGTGCCAGCAGCCTTCTGACAGGGGAGAATGAGCAGTTCTTC.